These 20 T cell receptor beta chains came from one sample sequenced in a study of neoadjuvant anti-PD-1 for oral cavity cancer. The method was immunoSEQ multiplex PCR; TCRdb's version includes in-frame clones alone and lacks a portion of them. The sample consists of under 10,000 clones, 62% of them appearing once. The time point is: after neoadjuvant nivolumab, at surgical resection. The material was PBMCs, obtained after nivolumab (anti-PD-1) treatment. The receptor source for this set is a person aged 35 to 85 with oral cavity squamous cell carcinoma.

This clone was seen once. DNA for the CDR3: TGTGCCAGCAGTACTGGACAGGGTTTTATGGACAATGAGCAGTTCTTC. It translates to CASSTGQGFMDNEQFF. The rearrangement links TRBV28 to TRBJ2-1, with TRBD1 matching 8 bases. The J segment lost 5 bases and the V segment lost 5 bases, leaving 11 bases of the junction unmatched. The germline gives CDR1 MDHEN, CDR2 SYDVKM. This CDR3 spans 16 amino acids.

The sample holds a few counts of this clone. The rearrangement links TRBV5-6 to TRBJ1-2; 9 positions match TRBD1. The germline V gene encodes CDR1 SGHDT and CDR2 YYEEEE. V shed 2 bases, J shed 2 bases, and the junction held 10 bases outside the gene matches. CDR3 length: 17 amino acids. The CDR3 nucleotides read TGTGCCAGCAGCTTAGCCCGGGACAGGGTTACGAACTATGGCTACACCTTC. Translating gives CASSLARDRVTNYGYTF.

The gene calls are TRBV6-5 and TRBJ1-4; 10 bases are a match to TRBD1. The CDR3 extends over 15 amino acids. CDR1 is MNHEY, CDR2 SVGAGI, per germline. V lost 6 bases to trimming and J lost 4 bases; unmatched junction nucleotides: 5. The CDR3 bases are TGTGCCAGCAGAGGACAGGGGGTCCTTAATGAAAAACTGTTTTTT. Protein product: CASRGQGVLNEKLFF.

The rearrangement uses TRBV12-5 and TRBJ2-7, with D perhaps matching TRBD1 or TRBD2 (5 bases each). Trimming shortened V by 5 bases and J by 2 bases, and 16 bases separated the two germline ends. The CDR3 runs 15 residues. CDR1 and CDR2 from the germline V gene are LGHNT and FRNRAP. This CDR3 reads CASGNALGVPYEQYF. DNA of the CDR3: TGTGCTAGTGGTAACGCCCTGGGGGTGCCCTACGAGCAGTACTTC.

The chain uses TRBV30 and TRBJ1-4, with 7 bases aligning to TRBD1. Trimming at V came to 3 bases and at J to 8 bases, leaving 6 bases not matched to a gene. This CDR3 is 13 amino acids long. Germline V CDR1 and CDR2: GTSNPN, SVGIG (reference sequence). CDR3: CAWRIQGVEKLFF. The CDR3 DNA sequence: TGTGCCTGGAGGATCCAGGGGGTGGAAAAACTGTTTTTT.

This chain links TRBV6-6 with TRBJ1-1; TRBD1 is a possible D gene (5 bases). Germline assignment: CDR1 MNHNY and CDR2 SVGAGI (reference sequence). The CDR3 is 13 residues long. Trimming removed 5 bases at V and 4 bases at J, with 11 bases between. The CDR3 sequence is CASSNPGGTEAFF. Here the CDR3 DNA reads TGTGCCAGCAGTAACCCCGGGGGCACTGAAGCTTTCTTT.

The chain links TRBV2 to TRBJ1-5; D unresolved. V lost 4 bases and J lost 0, with 4 bases in between. Germline V gene lookup returns CDR1 SNHLY and CDR2 FYNNEI. The length of the CDR3 is 13 residues. CDR3 in amino acids: CASSGDSNQPQHF. CDR3 coding DNA: TGTGCCAGCAGTGGGGATAGCAATCAGCCCCAGCATTTT.

This sequence joins TRBV7-8 and TRBJ1-3; D gene ambiguous. Trimming cost V 5 bases and J 3 bases, with 23 bases left between them. The CDR3 contains 18 residues. In germline, CDR1 is SGHVS, CDR2 FQNEAQ. The chain's CDR3 is CASSPRFDGGLVGNTIYF. The CDR3 bases are TGTGCCAGCAGCCCCCGTTTCGACGGTGGCCTTGTTGGAAACACCATATATTTT.

The chain recombines TRBV6-1 with TRBJ1-4; no clear D. CDR1 is MNHNS and CDR2 is SASEGT in the germline V gene. Trimming shortened V by 7 bases and J by 0 bases, and 12 bases separated the two germline ends. This CDR3 region has 15 residues. The CDR3 DNA sequence: TGTGCCAGCACGCCTTACAGAACAACTAATGAAAAACTGTTTTTT. The encoded protein is CASTPYRTTNEKLFF.

This clone was seen a few times. The rearrangement uses TRBV11-2 and TRBJ1-6; D not certain. Germline loops: CDR1 SGHAT, CDR2 FQNNGV. CDR3 length: 13 residues. V lost 0 bases and J lost 7, with 4 bases in between. The CDR3 loop is CASSLDRNSPLHF. In DNA form, the CDR3 reads TGTGCCAGCAGCTTAGACAGGAATTCACCCCTCCACTTT.

The V call is TRBV30, the J call TRBJ2-2, with D possibly TRBD2 on 5 matching bases. Trimming removed 3 bases from V and 5 bases from J, with 16 bases in between. Germline CDR1 GTSNPN, CDR2 SVGIG (reference sequence). This CDR3 has 15 residues. The CDR3 coding sequence is TGTGCCTGGAGCCCCCATGACCCGGGGACCGGGGAGCTGTTTTTT. Protein sequence: CAWSPHDPGTGELFF. Full variable domain (outside the CDR3, taken from reference TRBV30 and TRBJ2-2): SQTIHQWPATLVQPVGSPLSLECTVEGTSNPNLYWYRQAAGRGLQLLFYSVGIGQISSEVPQNLSASRPQDRQFILSSKKLLLSDSGFYLCAWSPHDPGTGELFFGEGSRLTVL.

This clone was detected once. The chain has TRBV10-3 and TRBJ2-3; 8 bases agree with TRBD1. Per germline, CDR1 ENHRY and CDR2 SYGVKD. With 4 bases clipped from V and 2 bases from J, the junction kept 8 bases outside the gene matches. This CDR3 contains 16 residues. The CDR3 loop reads CAISGTGTGPTDTQYF. The CDR3 nucleotides are TGTGCCATCAGTGGGACCGGGACAGGCCCCACAGATACGCAGTATTTT.

This chain joins TRBV7-8 and TRBJ1-1; TRBD1 is a possible D gene (5 bases). The CDR3 has 16 amino acids. Trimming removed 5 bases at V and 0 bases at J, with 16 bases between. Germline CDR1 is SGHVS and CDR2 is FQNEAQ. CDR3 region: CASSPSDSLMNTEAFF. The DNA of the CDR3 is TGTGCCAGCAGCCCCTCCGACAGTCTTATGAACACTGAAGCTTTCTTT.

This chain links TRBV5-6 with TRBJ1-6, with D possibly matching TRBD1 (5 bases). Germline CDR1 reads SGHDT; CDR2 reads YYEEEE. The CDR3 loop spans 15 amino acids. V was shortened by 5 bases and J by 6 bases, with 15 bases between the two germline ends. The CDR3 DNA follows: TGTGCCAGCAGTTACAGGCTTCTCGGTAATTCACCCCTCCACTTT. Amino acids: CASSYRLLGNSPLHF.

CDR3 DNA sequence: TGTGCCAGCAGCCCAGAGATATATCAGCCCCAGCATTTT. Protein sequence: CASSPEIYQPQHF. The rearrangement links TRBV5-5 to TRBJ1-5, with D unclear. This CDR3 spans 13 amino acids. The germline gives CDR1 SGHKS, CDR2 YYEKEE (reference sequence). Trimming removed 4 bases at V and 5 bases at J, with 10 bases between.

This clone was recorded once. The chain uses TRBV6-1 and TRBJ2-7, with 9 bases aligning to TRBD2. The CDR3 spans 17 residues. V lost 3 bases, J lost 0 bases, and 9 bases stayed unmatched. CDR1 and CDR2 from the germline V gene are MNHNS and SASEGT. The CDR3 DNA follows: TGTGCCAGCAGTGAGAGACTAGCGGCGGTGAGCTCCTACGAGCAGTACTTC. Encoded protein: CASSERLAAVSSYEQYF.

This clone was counted between two and nine times. V gene TRBV6-5 combines with J gene TRBJ2-2, with 8 bases identical to TRBD2. The CDR3 is 15 residues long. Germline V gene sequence: CDR1 MNHEY, CDR2 SVGAGI. V was clipped by 7 bases and J by 3 bases; unmatched bases: 7. The CDR3 DNA follows: TGTGCCAGCAAGACGGGGGGGTCTCACACCGGGGAGCTGTTTTTT. Amino acids: CASKTGGSHTGELFF.

This clone was detected only a few times. Here the CDR3 DNA reads TGCGCCAGCAGCTTGGTTGGGGACAGCACTGAAGCTTTCTTT. It translates to CASSLVGDSTEAFF. The chain recombines TRBV5-1 with TRBJ1-1; 7 bases line up with TRBD1. Germline V gives CDR1 SGHRS, CDR2 YFSETQ. The CDR3 sequence is 14 residues long. Trimming cost V 0 bases and J 4 bases; bases outside gene matches: 3.

This clone appeared a few times. The V gene is TRBV7-9, the J gene TRBJ2-7; D is uncertain. Trimming pared 3 bases from V and 6 bases from J, leaving 9 bases between. The CDR3 runs to 12 residues. CDR1 is SEHNR, CDR2 FQNEAQ, per germline (reference sequence). The CDR3 DNA reads TGTGCCAGCAGCTTTACAAGTGGCGAGCAGTACTTC. Amino acids: CASSFTSGEQYF.

This sequence joins TRBV9 and TRBJ2-4; 7 bases map to TRBD1. CDR3 length: 14 residues. V dropped 2 bases and J dropped 5; count of bases not matched to a gene: 4. Germline loops: CDR1 SGDLS, CDR2 YYNGEE. Here the CDR3 reads CASSVGTAENIQYF. CDR3 bases: TGTGCCAGCAGCGTTGGGACAGCAGAAAACATTCAGTACTTC.